The clone carrying this T cell receptor beta chain turned up a few times. Antigen specificity is unknown. CDR1 is SGHTA, CDR2 FQGNSA, per germline. The trim removed 1 base at V and 0 bases at J, leaving 8 bases unmatched. The length of the CDR3 is 17 residues. The sample comes from a study of T-cell reconstitution after alpha-beta-depleted transplantation in children. Study-level points and caveats: It was newly produced T cells that mostly accounted for T-cell counts and diversity one year after transplant.

Unique molecular identifiers were used to barcode this TCRbeta library. TCRdb re-analysed the PCR reads in MiXCR, keeping a single row per CDR3 protein. The sample has over 150,000 distinct CDR3 sequences, about 7% seen once. The receptor's source is a boy aged 2-9 years with acute lymphoblastic leukemia, due to receive a stem cell transplant. The chain carries TRBV7-2 and TRBJ1-1; TRBD1 aligns across 7 bases. The sequencing here drew on PBMCs, taken before TCRalphabeta/CD19-depleted stem cell transplant. The CDR3 DNA reads TGTGCCAGCAGCTTAGTCCGGGACAGAATCTTGAACACTGAAGCTTTCTTT. It specifies CASSLVRDRILNTEAFF. Full variable domain (missing parts from reference TRBV7-2 and TRBJ1-1): GAGVSQSPSNKVTEKGKDVELRCDPISGHTALYWYRQSLGQGLEFLIYFQGNSAPDKSGLPSDRFSAERTGGSVSTLTIQRTQQEDSAVYLCASSLVRDRILNTEAFFGQGTRLTVV.